The sequence of this T cell receptor beta chain was determined in a study of neurological immune-mediated disorders. This CDR3 is 16 amino acids long. The junction had 4 bases not matched to a gene; V was cut back by 1 base and J by 4 bases. Germline V gene sequence: CDR1 SGHVS, CDR2 FNYEAQ. Study-wide findings and caveats: In HTLV-1-associated myelopathy, TCR clonal expansion was greatest, and in multiple sclerosis it was least, below healthy controls.

TCRdb re-called the 5' RACE reads with MiXCR, one entry per CDR3 protein. The table includes more than 45,000 distinct CDR3 sequences, 10% detected once. For this clonotype: Its specificity is not known.

The TCR originated in a woman between 35 and 50 years old with HTLV-1-associated myelopathy (HAM/TSP). The chain links TRBV7-6 to TRBJ2-5; 12 nucleotides match TRBD2. The sample consisted of PBMCs. As DNA, the CDR3 is TGTGCCAGCAGCTTAGTGGCTAGCGGGGGGGCAGAGACCCAGTACTTC. Its translation: CASSLVASGGAETQYF.